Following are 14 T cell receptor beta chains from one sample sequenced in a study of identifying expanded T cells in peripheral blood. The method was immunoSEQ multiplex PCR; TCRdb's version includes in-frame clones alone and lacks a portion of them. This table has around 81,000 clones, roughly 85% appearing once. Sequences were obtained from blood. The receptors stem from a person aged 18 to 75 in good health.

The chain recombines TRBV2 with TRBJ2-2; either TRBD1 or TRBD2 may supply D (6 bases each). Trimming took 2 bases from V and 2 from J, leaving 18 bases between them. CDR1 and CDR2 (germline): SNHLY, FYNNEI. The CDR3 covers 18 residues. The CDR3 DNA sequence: TGTGCCAGCAGTGAACTGGGGGGCGGAGGGGCCAACACCGGGGAGCTGTTTTTT. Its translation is CASSELGGGGANTGELFF.

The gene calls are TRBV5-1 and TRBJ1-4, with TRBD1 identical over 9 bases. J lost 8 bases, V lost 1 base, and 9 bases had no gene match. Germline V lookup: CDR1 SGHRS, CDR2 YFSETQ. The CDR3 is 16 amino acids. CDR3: CASSLTTGQGGEKLFF. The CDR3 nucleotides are TGCGCCAGCAGCTTGACTACGGGACAGGGTGGGGAAAAACTGTTTTTT.

The CDR3, as DNA: TGTGCCAGCAGTTTCCGGGGCAACACTGAAGCTTTCTTT. This codes for CASSFRGNTEAFF. This rearrangement joins TRBV27 to TRBJ1-1; perhaps TRBD1 as D (5 bases). The CDR3 spans 13 residues. V was shortened by 3 bases and J by 2 bases, with 7 bases between the two germline ends. Germline loops: CDR1 MNHEY, CDR2 SMNVEV (reference sequence).

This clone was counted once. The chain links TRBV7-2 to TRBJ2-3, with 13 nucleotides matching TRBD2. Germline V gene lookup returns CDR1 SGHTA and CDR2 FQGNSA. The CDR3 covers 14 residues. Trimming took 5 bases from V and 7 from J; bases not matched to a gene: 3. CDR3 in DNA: TGTGCCAGCAGCCGACTAGCGGGGGGAAATACGCAGTATTTT. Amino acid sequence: CASSRLAGGNTQYF.

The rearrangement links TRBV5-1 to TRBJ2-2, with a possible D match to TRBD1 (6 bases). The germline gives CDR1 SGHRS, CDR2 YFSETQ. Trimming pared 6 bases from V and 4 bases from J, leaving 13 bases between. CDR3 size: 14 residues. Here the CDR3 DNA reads TGCGCCAGCACCGGGACACCGAGCACCGGGGAGCTGTTTTTT. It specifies CASTGTPSTGELFF.

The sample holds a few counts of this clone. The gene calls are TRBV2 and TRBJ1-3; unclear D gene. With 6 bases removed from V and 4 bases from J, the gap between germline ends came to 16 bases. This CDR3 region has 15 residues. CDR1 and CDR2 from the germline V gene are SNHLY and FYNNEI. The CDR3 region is CASSLTSGVGNTIYF. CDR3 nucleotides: TGTGCCAGCAGCCTCACATCCGGGGTCGGAAACACCATATATTTT.

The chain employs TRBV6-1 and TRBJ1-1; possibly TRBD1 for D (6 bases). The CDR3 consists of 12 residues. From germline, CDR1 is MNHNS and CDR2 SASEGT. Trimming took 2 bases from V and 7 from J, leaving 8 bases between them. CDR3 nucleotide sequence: TGTGCCAGCAGTGAAAGGGGGTATGAAGCTTTCTTT. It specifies CASSERGYEAFF.

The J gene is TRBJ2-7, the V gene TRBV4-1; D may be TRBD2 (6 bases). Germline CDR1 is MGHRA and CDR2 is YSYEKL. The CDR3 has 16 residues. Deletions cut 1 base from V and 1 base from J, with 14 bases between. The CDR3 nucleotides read TGCGCCAGCAGCCAAGGATCGGGGGTTAAATCCTACGAGCAGTACTTC. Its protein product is CASSQGSGVKSYEQYF.

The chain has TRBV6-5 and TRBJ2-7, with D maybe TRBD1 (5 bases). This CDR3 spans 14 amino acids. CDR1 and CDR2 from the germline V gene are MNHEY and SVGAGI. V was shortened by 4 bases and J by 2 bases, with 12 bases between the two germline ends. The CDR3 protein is CASSSQGVTYEQYF. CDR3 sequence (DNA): TGTGCCAGCAGTTCTCAGGGTGTCACCTACGAGCAGTACTTC.

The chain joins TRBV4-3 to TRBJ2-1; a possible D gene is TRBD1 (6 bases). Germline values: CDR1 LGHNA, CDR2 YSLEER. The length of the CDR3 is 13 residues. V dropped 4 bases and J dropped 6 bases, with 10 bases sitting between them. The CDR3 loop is CASSPSRGNEQFF. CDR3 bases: TGCGCCAGCAGCCCCTCCAGGGGCAATGAGCAGTTCTTC.

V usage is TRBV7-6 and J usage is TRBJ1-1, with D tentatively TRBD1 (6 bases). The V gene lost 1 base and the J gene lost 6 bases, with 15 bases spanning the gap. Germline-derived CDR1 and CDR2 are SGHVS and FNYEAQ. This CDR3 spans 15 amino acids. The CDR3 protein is CASSLVVTGGSEAFF. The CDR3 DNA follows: TGTGCCAGCAGCTTAGTAGTGACAGGAGGCTCTGAAGCTTTCTTT.

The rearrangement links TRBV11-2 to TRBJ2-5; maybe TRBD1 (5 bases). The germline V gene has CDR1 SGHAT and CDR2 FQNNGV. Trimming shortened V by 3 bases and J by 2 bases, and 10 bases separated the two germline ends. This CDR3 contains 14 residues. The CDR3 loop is CASSLGQGQETQYF. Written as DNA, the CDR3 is TGTGCCAGCAGCTTGGGGCAGGGACAAGAGACCCAGTACTTC.

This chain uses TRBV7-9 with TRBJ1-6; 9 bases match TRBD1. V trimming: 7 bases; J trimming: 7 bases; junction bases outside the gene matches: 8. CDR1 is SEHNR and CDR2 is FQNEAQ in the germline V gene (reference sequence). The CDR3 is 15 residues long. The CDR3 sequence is CASNSGQGKNSPLHF. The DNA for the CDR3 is TGTGCCAGCAATTCCGGACAGGGGAAAAATTCACCCCTCCACTTT.

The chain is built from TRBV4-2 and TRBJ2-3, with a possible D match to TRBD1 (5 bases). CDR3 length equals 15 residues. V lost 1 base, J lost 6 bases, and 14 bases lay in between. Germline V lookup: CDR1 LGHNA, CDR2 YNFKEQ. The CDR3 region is CASSQGQWTMDTQYF. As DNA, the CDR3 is TGTGCCAGCAGCCAAGGTCAGTGGACAATGGATACGCAGTATTTT.